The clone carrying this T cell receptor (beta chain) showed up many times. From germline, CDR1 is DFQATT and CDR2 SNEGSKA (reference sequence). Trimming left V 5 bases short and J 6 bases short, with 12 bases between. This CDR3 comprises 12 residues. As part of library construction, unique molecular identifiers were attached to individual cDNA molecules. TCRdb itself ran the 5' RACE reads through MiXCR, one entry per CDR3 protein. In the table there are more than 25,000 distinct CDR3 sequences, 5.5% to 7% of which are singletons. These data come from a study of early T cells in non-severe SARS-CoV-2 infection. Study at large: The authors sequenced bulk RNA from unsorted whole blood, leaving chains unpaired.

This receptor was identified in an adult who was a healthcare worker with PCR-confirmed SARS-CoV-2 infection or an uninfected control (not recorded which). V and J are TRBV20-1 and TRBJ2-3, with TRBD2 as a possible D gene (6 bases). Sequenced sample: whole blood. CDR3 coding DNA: TGCAGTGCTGGGGGGTCCCCGGATACGCAGTATTTT. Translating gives CSAGGSPDTQYF.